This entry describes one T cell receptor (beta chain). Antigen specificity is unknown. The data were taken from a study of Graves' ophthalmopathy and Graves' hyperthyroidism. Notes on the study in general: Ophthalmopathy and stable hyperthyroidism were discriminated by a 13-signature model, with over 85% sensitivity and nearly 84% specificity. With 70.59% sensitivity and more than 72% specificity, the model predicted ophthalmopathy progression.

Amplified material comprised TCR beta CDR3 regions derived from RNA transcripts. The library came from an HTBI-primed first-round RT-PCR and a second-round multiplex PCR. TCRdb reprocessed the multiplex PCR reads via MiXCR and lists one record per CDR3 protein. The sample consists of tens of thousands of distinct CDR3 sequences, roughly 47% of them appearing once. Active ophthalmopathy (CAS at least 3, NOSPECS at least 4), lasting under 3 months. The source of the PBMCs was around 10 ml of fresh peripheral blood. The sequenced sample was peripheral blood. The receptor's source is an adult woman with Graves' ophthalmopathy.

The CDR3 reads CASTYSGLGNEQFF. In nucleotides, the CDR3 is TGTGCCAGCACTTACAGTGGCCTCGGGAATGAGCAGTTCTTC. The chain links TRBV25-1 to TRBJ2-1; D uncertain. The CDR3 is 14 amino acids. The germline CDR1 and CDR2 sequences are MGHDK and SYGVNS. Trimming removed 7 bases from V and 7 bases from J, with 17 bases in between.